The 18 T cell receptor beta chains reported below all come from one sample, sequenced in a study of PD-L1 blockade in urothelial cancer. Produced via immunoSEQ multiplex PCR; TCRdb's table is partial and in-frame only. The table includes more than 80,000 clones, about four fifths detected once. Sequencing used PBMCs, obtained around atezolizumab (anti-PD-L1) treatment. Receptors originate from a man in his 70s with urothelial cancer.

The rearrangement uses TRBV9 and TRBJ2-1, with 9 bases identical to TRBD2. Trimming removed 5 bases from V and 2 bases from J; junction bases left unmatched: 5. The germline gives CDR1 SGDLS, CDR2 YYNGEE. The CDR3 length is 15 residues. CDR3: CASSGSGGPYNEQFF. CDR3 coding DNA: TGTGCCAGCAGTGGAAGCGGGGGGCCCTACAATGAGCAGTTCTTC.

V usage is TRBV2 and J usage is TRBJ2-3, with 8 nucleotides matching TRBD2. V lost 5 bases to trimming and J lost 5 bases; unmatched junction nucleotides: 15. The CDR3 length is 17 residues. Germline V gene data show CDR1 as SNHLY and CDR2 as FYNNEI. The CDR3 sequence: CASSSIIAGSRKDTQYF. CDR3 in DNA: TGTGCCAGCAGTAGCATAATAGCGGGGAGCAGGAAAGATACGCAGTATTTT.

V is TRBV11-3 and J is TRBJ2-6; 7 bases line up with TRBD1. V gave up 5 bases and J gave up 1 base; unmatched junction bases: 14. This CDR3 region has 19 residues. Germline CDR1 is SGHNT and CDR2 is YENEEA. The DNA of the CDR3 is TGTGCCAGCAGCCCCAGAGGACAGGTAGTCTATTCTGGGGCCAACGTCCTGACTTTC. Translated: CASSPRGQVVYSGANVLTF.

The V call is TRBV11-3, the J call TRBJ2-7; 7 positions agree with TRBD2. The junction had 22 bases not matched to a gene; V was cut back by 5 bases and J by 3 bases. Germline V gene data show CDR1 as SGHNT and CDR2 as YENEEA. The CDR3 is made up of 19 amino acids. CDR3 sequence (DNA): TGTGCCAGCAGCCCATTCCGCGGTGAGGGTAGCGGGTCACACTACGAGCAGTACTTC. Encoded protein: CASSPFRGEGSGSHYEQYF.

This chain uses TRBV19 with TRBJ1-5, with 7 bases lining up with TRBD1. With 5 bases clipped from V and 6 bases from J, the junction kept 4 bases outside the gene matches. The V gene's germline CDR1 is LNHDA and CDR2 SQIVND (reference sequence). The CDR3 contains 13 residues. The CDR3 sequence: CASSLTGVQPQHF. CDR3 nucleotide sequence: TGTGCCAGTAGTCTCACAGGGGTTCAGCCCCAGCATTTT.

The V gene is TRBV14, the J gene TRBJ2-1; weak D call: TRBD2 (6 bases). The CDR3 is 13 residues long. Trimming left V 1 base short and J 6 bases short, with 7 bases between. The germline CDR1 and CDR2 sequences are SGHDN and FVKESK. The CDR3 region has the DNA TGTGCCAGCAGCCAAGGGGACTTCAATGAGCAGTTCTTC. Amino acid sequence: CASSQGDFNEQFF.

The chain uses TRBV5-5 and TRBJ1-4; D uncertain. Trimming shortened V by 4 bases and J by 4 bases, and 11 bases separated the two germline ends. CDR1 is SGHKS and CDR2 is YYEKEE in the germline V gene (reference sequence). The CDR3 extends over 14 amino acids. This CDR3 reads CASSEEEHNEKLFF. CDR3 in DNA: TGTGCCAGCAGCGAGGAGGAGCATAATGAAAAACTGTTTTTT.

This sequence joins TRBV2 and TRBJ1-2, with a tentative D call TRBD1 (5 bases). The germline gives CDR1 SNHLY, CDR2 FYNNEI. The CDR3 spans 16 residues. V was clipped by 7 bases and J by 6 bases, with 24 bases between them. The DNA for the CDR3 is TGTGCCAGCACCGGGGAGGCGGGGACGCTGGCTAATGGCTACACCTTC. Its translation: CASTGEAGTLANGYTF.

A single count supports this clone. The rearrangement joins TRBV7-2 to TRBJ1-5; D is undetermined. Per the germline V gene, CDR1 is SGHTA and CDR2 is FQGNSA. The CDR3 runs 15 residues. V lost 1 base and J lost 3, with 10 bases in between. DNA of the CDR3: TGTGCCAGCAGCTTAGTGGCAGGACTCAATCAGCCCCAGCATTTT. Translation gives CASSLVAGLNQPQHF.

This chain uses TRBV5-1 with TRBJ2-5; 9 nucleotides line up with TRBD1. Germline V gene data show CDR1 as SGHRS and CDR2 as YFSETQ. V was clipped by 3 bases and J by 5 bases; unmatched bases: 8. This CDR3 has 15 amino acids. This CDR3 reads CASSSEQGAWETQYF. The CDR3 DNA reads TGCGCCAGCAGCTCAGAACAGGGGGCATGGGAGACCCAGTACTTC.

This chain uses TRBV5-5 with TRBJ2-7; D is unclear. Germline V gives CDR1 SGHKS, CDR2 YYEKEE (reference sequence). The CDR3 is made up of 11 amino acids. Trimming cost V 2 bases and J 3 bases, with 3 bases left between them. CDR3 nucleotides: TGTGCCAGCAGCTTCAGCTACGAGCAGTACTTC. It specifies CASSFSYEQYF.

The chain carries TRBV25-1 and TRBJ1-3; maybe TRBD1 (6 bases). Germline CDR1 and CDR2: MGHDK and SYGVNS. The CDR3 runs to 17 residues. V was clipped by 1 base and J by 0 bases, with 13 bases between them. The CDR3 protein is CASSEFPDRNSGNTIYF. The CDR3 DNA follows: TGTGCCAGCAGTGAATTCCCCGACAGGAACTCTGGAAACACCATATATTTT.

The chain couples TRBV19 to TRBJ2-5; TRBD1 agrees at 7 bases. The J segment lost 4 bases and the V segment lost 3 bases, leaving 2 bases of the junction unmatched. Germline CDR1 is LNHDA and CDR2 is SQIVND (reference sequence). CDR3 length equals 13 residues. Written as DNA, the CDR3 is TGTGCCAGTAGTATGCAGGGGGTAGAGACCCAGTACTTC. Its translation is CASSMQGVETQYF. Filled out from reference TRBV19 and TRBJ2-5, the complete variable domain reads DGGITQSPKYLFRKEGQNVTLSCEQNLNHDAMYWYRQDPGQGLRLIYYSQIVNDFQKGDIAEGYSVSREKKESFPLTVTSAQKNPTAFYLCASSMQGVETQYFGPGTRLLVL.

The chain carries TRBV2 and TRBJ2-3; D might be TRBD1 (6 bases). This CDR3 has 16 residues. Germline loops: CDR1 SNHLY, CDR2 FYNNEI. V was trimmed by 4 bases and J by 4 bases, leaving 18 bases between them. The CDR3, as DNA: TGTGCCAGCAGTGGGTGGACAGACGAGGGGGCAGATACGCAGTATTTT. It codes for CASSGWTDEGADTQYF.

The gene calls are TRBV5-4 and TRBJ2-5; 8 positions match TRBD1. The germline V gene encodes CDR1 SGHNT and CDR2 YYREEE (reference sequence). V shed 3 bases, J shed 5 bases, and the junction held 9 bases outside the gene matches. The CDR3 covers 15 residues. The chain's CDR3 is CASSSAGGEGETQYF. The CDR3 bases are TGTGCCAGCAGCTCGGCAGGGGGCGAGGGGGAGACCCAGTACTTC.

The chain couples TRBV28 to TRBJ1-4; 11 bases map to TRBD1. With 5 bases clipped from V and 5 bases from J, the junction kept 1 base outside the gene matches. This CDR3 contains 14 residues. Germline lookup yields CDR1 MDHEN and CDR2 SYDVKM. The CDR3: CASSGDRGNEKLFF. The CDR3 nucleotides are TGTGCCAGCAGTGGGGACAGGGGGAATGAAAAACTGTTTTTT.

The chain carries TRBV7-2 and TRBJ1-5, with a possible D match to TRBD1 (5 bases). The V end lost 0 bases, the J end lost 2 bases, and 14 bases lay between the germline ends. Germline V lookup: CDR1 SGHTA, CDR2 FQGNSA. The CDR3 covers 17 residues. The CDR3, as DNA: TGTGCCAGCAGCTTAGCGCGTAGTTCCAGGGGCAATCAGCCCCAGCATTTT. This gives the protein CASSLARSSRGNQPQHF.

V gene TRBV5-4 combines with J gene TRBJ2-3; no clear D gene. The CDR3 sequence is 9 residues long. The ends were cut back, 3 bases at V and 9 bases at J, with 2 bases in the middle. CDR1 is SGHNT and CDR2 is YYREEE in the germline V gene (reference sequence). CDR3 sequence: CASSSTQYF. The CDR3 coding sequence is TGTGCCAGCAGCTCAACGCAGTATTTT. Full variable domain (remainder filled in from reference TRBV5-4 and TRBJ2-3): ETGVTQSPTHLIKTRGQQVTLRCSSQSGHNTVSWYQQALGQGPQFIFQYYREEENGRGNFPPRFSGLQFPNYSSELNVNALELDDSALYLCASSSTQYFGPGTRLTVL.